These 28 T cell receptor beta chains originate from one sample sequenced in a study of T cell responses to AZD1222 COVID-19 vaccine. Sequenced by immunoSEQ multiplex PCR; TCRdb stores in-frame clones only, minus some. Among 75,000 to 90,000 clones listed, roughly 90% were seen once. Specimen: peripheral blood, collected on day 0 of AZD1222 vaccination. Every receptor here comes from an adult in good health.

The V gene is TRBV5-1, the J gene TRBJ1-1; a possible D gene is TRBD1 (5 bases). The CDR3 is 14 amino acids. The V gene lost 5 bases and the J gene lost 2 bases, with 13 bases spanning the gap. Looked up from germline, CDR1 is SGHRS and CDR2 is YFSETQ. This CDR3 reads CASSYAWDNTEAFF. The CDR3 nucleotides are TGCGCCAGCAGTTACGCCTGGGACAACACTGAAGCTTTCTTT. Full variable domain (outside the CDR3, taken from reference TRBV5-1 and TRBJ1-1): KAGVTQTPRYLIKTRGQQVTLSCSPISGHRSVSWYQQTPGQGLQFLFEYFSETQRNKGNFPGRFSGRQFSNSRSEMNVSTLELGDSALYLCASSYAWDNTEAFFGQGTRLTVV.

The V gene is TRBV7-9, the J gene TRBJ2-2; D is perhaps TRBD1 or TRBD2 (5 bases each). The CDR3 covers 13 residues. CDR1 SEHNR and CDR2 FQNEAQ come from the germline V gene (reference sequence). Trimming left V 8 bases short and J 8 bases short, with 15 bases between. The CDR3 region has the DNA TGTGCCAGCGGGGACCCTAATAAGGGGGAGCTGTTTTTT. Translating it yields CASGDPNKGELFF.

This chain joins TRBV10-3 and TRBJ1-2, with 10 bases identical to TRBD1. V dropped 4 bases and J dropped 4; count of bases not matched to a gene: 0. Per germline, CDR1 ENHRY and CDR2 SYGVKD. The CDR3 consists of 13 residues. In DNA form, the CDR3 reads TGTGCCATCAGTGGGGACAGGGGCTATGGCTACACCTTC. Translated: CAISGDRGYGYTF.

The chain employs TRBV30 and TRBJ2-1; 13 nucleotides align to TRBD2. With 0 bases clipped from V and 5 bases from J, the junction kept 7 bases outside the gene matches. CDR1 and CDR2 from the germline V gene are GTSNPN and SVGIG (reference sequence). The CDR3 has 17 residues. The CDR3 reads CAWSVMRTSGSHNEQFF. The CDR3 region has the DNA TGTGCCTGGAGTGTAATGAGGACTAGCGGGAGTCACAATGAGCAGTTCTTC.

This chain uses TRBV19 with TRBJ1-5; weak D call: TRBD1 (5 bases). There are 17 residues in the CDR3. V was shortened by 9 bases and J by 5 bases, with 26 bases between the two germline ends. CDR1 LNHDA and CDR2 SQIVND come from the germline V gene (reference sequence). Here the CDR3 DNA reads TGTGCCAGCCGACCGGGACTCTTCGGTATTCACTATCAGCCCCAGCATTTT. Translation: CASRPGLFGIHYQPQHF.

The chain joins TRBV25-1 to TRBJ1-2; no firm D call. Germline V CDR1 and CDR2: MGHDK, SYGVNS. Deletions cut 5 bases from V and 7 bases from J, with 8 bases between. CDR3 length: 11 residues. The CDR3 coding sequence is TGTGCCAGCAGTTTCAAAGCTGGCTACACCTTC. Protein product: CASSFKAGYTF.

The chain couples TRBV30 to TRBJ1-2; 9 bases match TRBD1. CDR1 and CDR2 (germline): GTSNPN, SVGIG (reference sequence). With V trimmed by 8 bases and J by 4 bases, 17 bases remained unmatched. This CDR3 is 16 amino acids long. The CDR3 loop is CALARDRVLGGYGYTF. In DNA form, the CDR3 reads TGTGCCCTTGCTAGGGACAGGGTCCTGGGTGGCTATGGCTACACCTTC. Looking up the rest from reference TRBV30 and TRBJ1-2 gives the full variable domain: SQTIHQWPATLVQPVGSPLSLECTVEGTSNPNLYWYRQAAGRGLQLLFYSVGIGQISSEVPQNLSASRPQDRQFILSSKKLLLSDSGFYLCALARDRVLGGYGYTFGSGTRLTVV.

The chain is built from TRBV28 and TRBJ2-7; 9 nucleotides agree with TRBD1. The CDR3 contains 15 residues. The V segment lost 4 bases and the J segment 4 bases; nucleotides outside the gene matches: 8. Germline V gene lookup returns CDR1 MDHEN and CDR2 SYDVKM. CDR3 bases: TGTGCCAGCAGTTCCTCGGGACAGGGTTTATACGAGCAGTACTTC. As protein: CASSSSGQGLYEQYF.

The CDR3 DNA reads as TGTGCCAGCATCCCAACAGGGGGGGGAGAGACCCAGTACTTC. Translating it yields CASIPTGGGETQYF. The chain is built from TRBV27 and TRBJ2-5; D may be TRBD1 (8 bases). There are 14 residues in the CDR3. CDR1 and CDR2 (germline): MNHEY, SMNVEV (reference sequence). The V gene lost 7 bases and the J gene lost 4 bases, with 16 bases spanning the gap.

This clone showed up just once. This chain connects TRBV2 to TRBJ2-1, with TRBD2 identical over 7 bases. V gave up 6 bases and J gave up 5 bases; unmatched junction bases: 4. The CDR3 is 13 residues long. From germline, CDR1 is SNHLY and CDR2 FYNNEI. The CDR3 sequence: CASRQGTNNEQFF. CDR3 DNA: TGTGCCAGCAGACAAGGGACTAACAATGAGCAGTTCTTC.

V is TRBV6-5 and J is TRBJ1-5; possible D gene TRBD1, 6 bases. There are 15 residues in the CDR3. V was shortened by 8 bases and J by 4 bases, with 18 bases between the two germline ends. CDR1 is MNHEY, CDR2 SVGAGI, per germline. CDR3 nucleotide sequence: TGTGCCAGCGCACCCTCTACAGGGTCGAATCAGCCCCAGCATTTT. Protein product: CASAPSTGSNQPQHF.

V and J are TRBV7-9 and TRBJ2-1, with D maybe TRBD2 (6 bases). The CDR3 spans 17 residues. V was trimmed by 6 bases and J by 0 bases, leaving 18 bases between them. CDR1 and CDR2 from the germline V gene are SEHNR and FQNEAQ (reference sequence). Here the CDR3 reads CASSRARDWSSYNEQFF. CDR3 nucleotides: TGTGCCAGCAGTCGCGCCCGGGACTGGAGCTCCTACAATGAGCAGTTCTTC.

This rearrangement joins TRBV10-3 to TRBJ2-5; the D gene is possibly TRBD1 (5 bases). CDR3 length: 13 amino acids. From germline, CDR1 is ENHRY and CDR2 SYGVKD. Trimming left V 4 bases short and J 4 bases short, with 10 bases between. The CDR3: CAISGIRGETQYF. The CDR3 DNA follows: TGTGCCATCAGTGGTATTAGGGGAGAGACCCAGTACTTC.

J is TRBJ1-2 and V is TRBV12-3 or TRBV12-4, with D tentatively TRBD1 (5 bases). CDR3 length equals 11 residues. V gave up 5 bases and J gave up 8 bases, with 9 bases separating them. CDR3 loop: CASSREGGYTF. CDR3 DNA sequence: TGTGCCAGCAGTCGTGAGGGGGGCTACACCTTC.

The chain has TRBV28 and TRBJ2-2, with D tentatively TRBD2 (6 bases). The CDR3 consists of 13 residues. The germline CDR1 and CDR2 sequences are MDHEN and SYDVKM. With 8 bases removed from V and 2 bases from J, the gap between germline ends came to 9 bases. As DNA, the CDR3 is TGTGCCAGCTGGGACTTTAACACCGGGGAGCTGTTTTTT. This encodes CASWDFNTGELFF.

The genes are TRBV18 and TRBJ2-7; 7 bases line up with TRBD2. The V and J ends lost 4 bases and 0 bases, in that order; junction bases with no gene match: 0. Germline lookup yields CDR1 KGHSH and CDR2 LQKENI. This CDR3 has 13 residues. The CDR3 sequence: CASSRGGSYEQYF. The CDR3 DNA is TGTGCCAGCTCACGCGGGGGCTCCTACGAGCAGTACTTC.

J is TRBJ1-1 and V is TRBV5-8; D is unresolved. Trimming pared 1 base from V and 1 base from J, leaving 5 bases between. CDR1 and CDR2 from the germline V gene are SGHTS and YDEGEE. The CDR3 covers 13 residues. The CDR3 nucleotides are TGTGCCAGCAGCTTGACTGCGAACACTGAAGCTTTCTTT. It is translated as CASSLTANTEAFF.

This sequence joins TRBV4-2 and TRBJ1-4, with D possibly TRBD1 on 5 matching bases. The germline V gene encodes CDR1 LGHNA and CDR2 YNFKEQ. CDR3 length: 15 residues. Trimming cost V 0 bases and J 6 bases, with 11 bases left between them. In nucleotides, the CDR3 is TGTGCCAGCAGCCAAGACGGGGGGAGGGATGAAAAACTGTTTTTT. Its translation is CASSQDGGRDEKLFF.

The V call is TRBV4-3, the J call TRBJ1-1; D gene uncertain. Trimming stripped 4 bases from V and 0 bases from J, with 6 bases between. Germline-derived CDR1 and CDR2 are LGHNA and YSLEER. The CDR3 has 13 amino acids. DNA for the CDR3: TGCGCCAGCAGCCTACAGTTGAACACTGAAGCTTTCTTT. Translating it yields CASSLQLNTEAFF.

This clone appeared once. The rearrangement joins TRBV6-1 to TRBJ1-5; no firm D call. Trimming took off 1 base at V and 2 bases at J, with 15 bases between the two ends. The CDR3 sequence is 17 residues long. Germline assignment: CDR1 MNHNS and CDR2 SASEGT. The CDR3 DNA reads TGTGCCAGCAGTGAAGTTTGGGTAGGGTTGGGCAATCAGCCCCAGCATTTT. The encoded protein is CASSEVWVGLGNQPQHF.

The V gene is TRBV7-9, the J gene TRBJ2-1; possibly TRBD2 for D (5 bases). The germline V gene has CDR1 SEHNR and CDR2 FQNEAQ (reference sequence). V was trimmed by 3 bases and J by 12 bases, leaving 18 bases between them. The CDR3 loop spans 14 amino acids. The CDR3 loop is CASSFTVGTGRQFF. CDR3 coding DNA: TGTGCCAGCAGCTTTACCGTAGGTACTGGGAGGCAGTTCTTC.

Points on this clone: Other DNA sequences in this sample translate to the same CDR3. V is TRBV7-8 and J is TRBJ1-1; tentatively, D is TRBD1 (5 bases). The CDR3 is made up of 13 amino acids. V was shortened by 0 bases and J by 5 bases, with 7 bases between the two germline ends. The germline V gene has CDR1 SGHVS and CDR2 FQNEAQ. CDR3 nucleotides: TGTGCCAGCAGCTTAGCCCAGGGTACTGAAGCTTTCTTT. It codes for CASSLAQGTEAFF.

The chain employs TRBV27 and TRBJ1-1; tentatively, D is TRBD1 (6 bases). The CDR3 covers 13 residues. Looked up from germline, CDR1 is MNHEY and CDR2 is SMNVEV (reference sequence). The V gene lost 4 bases and the J gene lost 11 bases, with 17 bases spanning the gap. This CDR3 reads CASSSNLQGRAFF. CDR3 in DNA: TGTGCCAGCAGTTCCAACCTACAGGGTAGGGCTTTCTTT.

The genes are TRBV5-1 and TRBJ2-5; the D is unclear. Germline V gene data show CDR1 as SGHRS and CDR2 as YFSETQ. Trimming removed 0 bases from V and 1 base from J, with 13 bases in between. This CDR3 spans 16 amino acids. CDR3 DNA: TGCGCCAGCAGCTTGGGGTGGGGAAACGGCCAAGAGACCCAGTACTTC. Its protein is CASSLGWGNGQETQYF.

The rearrangement joins TRBV11-3 to TRBJ2-5, with TRBD2 matching over 7 bases. With V trimmed by 5 bases and J by 5 bases, 5 bases remained unmatched. Germline lookup yields CDR1 SGHNT and CDR2 YENEEA. CDR3 length: 13 residues. CDR3 residues: CASSLGLEETQYF. As DNA, the CDR3 is TGTGCCAGCAGCCTAGGACTAGAGGAGACCCAGTACTTC.

The chain recombines TRBV5-8 with TRBJ1-1; TRBD1 is a possible D gene (6 bases). The CDR3 length is 13 residues. The V gene's germline CDR1 is SGHTS and CDR2 YDEGEE. V lost 4 bases and J 1 base, leaving 8 bases between the germline ends. CDR3 protein: CASSGTWNTEAFF. For the CDR3, the DNA is TGTGCCAGCAGCGGGACATGGAACACTGAAGCTTTCTTT.

The genes are TRBV6-4 and TRBJ2-3, with 11 nucleotides matching TRBD2. The V and J ends lost 3 bases and 5 bases, in that order; junction bases with no gene match: 4. The germline V gene encodes CDR1 MRHNA and CDR2 SNTAGT. CDR3 length: 15 amino acids. The CDR3 DNA sequence: TGTGCCAGCAGTGAAGTAGCGGGAGGGCAAGATACGCAGTATTTT. Translating gives CASSEVAGGQDTQYF.

This rearrangement joins TRBV19 to TRBJ1-1; D possibly corresponds to TRBD1 (5 bases). The V and J ends lost 5 bases and 4 bases respectively, with 11 bases between them. Germline values: CDR1 LNHDA, CDR2 SQIVND (reference sequence). The CDR3 is made up of 13 amino acids. The CDR3 sequence is CASSRGGATEAFF. The CDR3 DNA is TGTGCCAGTAGTCGGGGGGGAGCCACTGAAGCTTTCTTT.